Given below is one T cell receptor (beta chain) in context. These data belong to a study of blood T cell repertoires in COVID-19. Sequenced by immunoSEQ multiplex PCR; TCRdb stores in-frame clones only, minus some. The table records about 220,000 clones, roughly 87% of them present only once. Trimming shortened V by 2 bases and J by 4 bases, and 6 bases separated the two germline ends. The CDR3 is 11 amino acids. The germline CDR1 and CDR2 sequences are GTSNPN and SVGIG (reference sequence). The clonotype originates from a man between 40 and 49 years old with active or convalescent COVID-19. The chain carries TRBV30 and TRBJ2-7; unclear D gene. Sequencing was performed on peripheral blood. CDR3 bases: TGTGCCTGGAGTCTAATATACGAGCAGTACTTC. It codes for CAWSLIYEQYF.